This T cell receptor (beta chain) was retrieved from a study of tumor and adjacent non-tumor tissue in lung cancer. For the study at large: Histology: about 13 adenocarcinoma, a couple of squamous cell carcinoma, 1 small cell lung cancer. Whole-study findings and limits: Tumor tissue had significantly higher TCR diversity than normal lung. Tumor repertoires had a smaller top 100 clone share than normal lung.

The length of the CDR3 is 16 residues. Three rounds of nested PCR, following a modified ARM-PCR protocol, produced the TCRbeta library. TCRdb reprocessed the multiplex PCR reads via MiXCR and lists one record per CDR3 protein. This sample has 77,000 or so distinct CDR3 sequences, with less than 85% found just once. This clonotype was detected only a few times. The antigen remains undetermined. A read error may be the cause here, since a much bigger clone is one base away. The template was RNA from unsorted bulk tissue. This non-tumor lung sample came from over 3 cm beyond the tumor edge. Between August and November 2014, newly diagnosed, chemotherapy-naive lung cancer patients underwent thoracic surgery in China.

The sequenced material came from distant non-tumor lung tissue. The sequence came from an older man with non-small cell lung cancer. The chain combines TRBV12-3 or TRBV12-4 with TRBJ2-7; 9 bases fit TRBD1. The CDR3 coding sequence is TGTGCCAGCAGTTTAGCGTCGGGGACAGGGAGCATCGAGCAGTGCTTC. Protein: CASSLASGTGSIEQCF.